This entry lists 29 T cell receptor beta chains sequenced from one sample in a study of blood T cells in healthy people across ages (dated by TCRdb to 2015 to 2017). The library was produced with 5' RACE. Reads for this sample came from an Illumina HiSeq 2500. A second PCR of roughly 7 to 11 cycles was run with a J-beta primer mix and a sample-barcoded 5' primer. Through fastp at Q25 and MiXCR, TCRdb rebuilt clones from the public reads, retaining in-frame beta chains. Identical CDR3 protein sequences are pooled into one entry, listed with their most common genes and DNA. The sample table contains nearly 1 million distinct CDR3 sequences; only one count was recorded for roughly half of them. Over 20% of the sample is taken by the ten largest. Sample: blood. Every receptor here comes from a woman aged 60-75 years in good health.

The sample holds a few counts of this clonotype. The J gene is TRBJ1-6, the V gene TRBV7-3; a possible D gene is TRBD1 (5 bases). V lost 1 base to trimming and J lost 9 bases, with 10 bases between them. Germline CDR1 SGHTA, CDR2 FQGTGA. The CDR3 consists of 14 residues. The CDR3 bases are TGTGCCAGCAGCTTAATTGGGGGAGGTTCACCCCTCCACTTT. It yields the protein CASSLIGGGSPLHF.

The chain is built from TRBV7-2 and TRBJ1-2; D is undetermined. CDR3 length equals 15 residues. CDR1 is SGHTA and CDR2 is FQGNSA in the germline V gene. V was trimmed by 1 base and J by 8 bases, leaving 17 bases between them. DNA of the CDR3: TGTGCCAGCAGCTTAGGCTACGGGCAATTGGGAGGCTACACCTTC. Amino acids: CASSLGYGQLGGYTF.

This clonotype appeared a few times. The chain employs TRBV28 and TRBJ2-3; tentative D call: TRBD1 (5 bases). V lost 8 bases and J 2 bases, leaving 5 bases between the germline ends. Germline CDR1 reads MDHEN; CDR2 reads SYDVKM. The CDR3 spans 11 residues. DNA for the CDR3: TGTGCCAGCGGGGCCACAGATACGCAGTATTTT. Amino acid sequence: CASGATDTQYF.

A few counts support this clonotype. The V gene is TRBV7-9, the J gene TRBJ2-6, with 7 positions matching TRBD2. CDR3 size: 16 residues. V shed 7 bases and J 0 bases; nucleotides not matched to a gene: 6. In germline, CDR1 is SEHNR, CDR2 FQNEAQ (reference sequence). Here the CDR3 DNA reads TGTGCCAGCATGTCGACGGGAGGCTCTGGGGCCAACGTCCTGACTTTC. Its translation: CASMSTGGSGANVLTF.

This chain uses TRBV27 with TRBJ2-2; 8 nucleotides line up with TRBD1. This CDR3 contains 15 residues. The germline V gene has CDR1 MNHEY and CDR2 SMNVEV (reference sequence). V dropped 4 bases and J dropped 7; count of bases not matched to a gene: 8. Here the CDR3 DNA reads TGTGCCAGCAGTTCCCTCCAGGGGGCGAGCGGGGAGCTGTTTTTT. It specifies CASSSLQGASGELFF.

The V gene is TRBV2, the J gene TRBJ1-5; D perhaps matches TRBD1 (6 bases). CDR3 size: 15 residues. The germline gives CDR1 SNHLY, CDR2 FYNNEI. Trimming removed 7 bases from V and 3 bases from J, with 16 bases in between. The chain's CDR3 is CASTPQGISNQPQHF. The CDR3 DNA reads as TGTGCCAGCACTCCACAGGGAATCTCCAATCAGCCCCAGCATTTT.

This clonotype was detected only a few times. The rearrangement uses TRBV25-1 and TRBJ2-7, with D uncertain. V shed 2 bases and J shed 2 bases, with 13 bases lying between them. The CDR3 consists of 15 residues. Germline CDR1 MGHDK, CDR2 SYGVNS. CDR3 sequence: CASSEASASTYEQYF. DNA of the CDR3: TGTGCCAGCAGTGAAGCTTCGGCCAGTACCTACGAGCAGTACTTC.

As regards this clonotype: One end of the junction fails to match germline, which may point to a read error. The chain uses TRBV7-6 and TRBJ1-4; D unclear. The germline CDR1 and CDR2 sequences are SGHVS and FNYEAQ. The CDR3 is made up of 15 amino acids. The CDR3 coding sequence is TGTGCCAGCAGCTTAATGGGTCAGTCTAATGGAAAACTGTTTTTT. Translating it yields CASSLMGQSNGKLFF.

The chain employs TRBV18 and TRBJ2-3, with 7 nucleotides matching TRBD2. The CDR3 spans 15 residues. Germline V gives CDR1 KGHSH, CDR2 LQKENI. J lost 1 base, V lost 3 bases, and 4 bases had no gene match. In DNA, the CDR3 is TGTGCCAGCTCACCCTATACTAGCGGCACAGATACGCAGTATTTT. Its translation is CASSPYTSGTDTQYF.

This clonotype came up once. The junction differs from germline at one of its ends, possibly a read error. The rearrangement links TRBV10-3 to TRBJ2-7; a weak D match, TRBD1 (5 bases). The germline V gene encodes CDR1 ENHRY and CDR2 SYGVKD. The CDR3 has 15 amino acids. CDR3 protein: CSISESTRASYEQYF. CDR3 in DNA: TGTTCCATCAGTGAGTCGACCAGGGCGTCCTACGAGCAGTACTTC.

The V call is TRBV7-2, the J call TRBJ1-6, with D unclear. The CDR3 runs to 15 residues. CDR1 and CDR2 from the germline V gene are SGHTA and FQGNSA. Trimming removed 5 bases from V and 10 bases from J, with 18 bases in between. CDR3 in amino acids: CASSPLEGGDSPLHF. The CDR3 coding sequence is TGTGCCAGCAGCCCACTCGAGGGTGGAGACTCACCCCTCCACTTT. Looking up the rest from reference TRBV7-2 and TRBJ1-6 gives the full variable domain: GAGVSQSPSNKVTEKGKDVELRCDPISGHTALYWYRQSLGQGLEFLIYFQGNSAPDKSGLPSDRFSAERTGGSVSTLTIQRTQQEDSAVYLCASSPLEGGDSPLHFGNGTRLTVT.

The chain uses TRBV3-1 and TRBJ2-1, with 7 bases fitting TRBD2. The end of the DNA fits TRBJ2-7 better, so the J call may be wrong. Per the germline V gene, CDR1 is LGHDT and CDR2 is YNNKEL (reference sequence). CDR3 length: 14 residues. The CDR3 sequence: CASSRRDYDNEQYF. CDR3 DNA sequence: TGTGCCAGCAGCCGCCGGGACTACGACAATGAGCAGTACTTC.

This clonotype showed up just a few times. The chain links TRBV6-5 to TRBJ1-4, with D uncertain. From germline, CDR1 is MNHEY and CDR2 SVGAGI. V was trimmed by 2 bases and J by 3 bases, leaving 7 bases between them. CDR3 length: 14 residues. CDR3 sequence: CASSYGRANEKLFF. The CDR3, as DNA: TGTGCCAGCAGTTACGGGAGGGCTAATGAAAAACTGTTTTTT.

This clonotype was counted between two and nine times. The rearrangement joins TRBV20-1 to TRBJ1-6; TRBD1 aligns across 10 bases. This CDR3 has 13 amino acids. Germline CDR1 DFQATT, CDR2 SNEGSKA (reference sequence). Trimming took 6 bases from V and 10 from J; bases not matched to a gene: 6. CDR3 DNA: TGCAGTGCCCCGGGACAGGGGTCCTCACCCCTCCACTTT. Encoded protein: CSAPGQGSSPLHF.

The chain combines TRBV10-3 with TRBJ2-1; TRBD2 is a possible D gene (6 bases). Trimming left V 8 bases short and J 5 bases short, with 16 bases between. The CDR3 is made up of 14 amino acids. Germline lookup yields CDR1 ENHRY and CDR2 SYGVKD. CDR3 sequence: CAISIGTVNNEQFF. In DNA, the CDR3 is TGTGCCATCTCGATTGGGACTGTCAACAATGAGCAGTTCTTC.

V is TRBV4-2 and J is TRBJ2-7; TRBD1 or TRBD2 may be the D gene (5 bases each). Germline CDR1 reads LGHNA; CDR2 reads YNFKEQ. The CDR3 runs to 15 residues. V lost 1 base, J lost 0 bases, and 10 bases lay in between. The CDR3 bases are TGTGCCAGCAGCCAAGCTTGGGACGCCTCCTACGAGCAGTACTTC. Its protein is CASSQAWDASYEQYF.

In this sample, this clonotype turned up once. The chain carries TRBV24-1 and TRBJ1-5; D is unresolved. Germline CDR1 is KGHDR and CDR2 is SFDVKD. The CDR3 covers 8 residues. V was clipped by 5 bases and J by 12 bases, with 1 base between them. The DNA for the CDR3 is TGTGCCACCAGTGGCCAGCATTTT. Protein sequence: CATSGQHF.

This chain uses TRBV18 with TRBJ2-1; 8 nucleotides line up with TRBD1. V lost 3 bases to trimming and J lost 5 bases; unmatched junction nucleotides: 6. CDR3 size: 15 residues. Germline assignment: CDR1 KGHSH and CDR2 LQKENI. DNA for the CDR3: TGTGCCAGCTCACCTTCAGGGGGCGGCCACAATGAGCAGTTCTTC. Encoded protein: CASSPSGGGHNEQFF.

This clonotype has more than one count but fewer than ten. The rearrangement uses TRBV7-3 and TRBJ2-1; TRBD2 matches at 10 bases. Germline V gives CDR1 SGHTA, CDR2 FQGTGA. V lost 5 bases, J lost 8 bases, and 12 bases stayed unmatched. The CDR3 loop spans 16 amino acids. CDR3 in DNA: TGTGCCAGCAGCCCCACCGGGACTAGCGCTTCGGATGAGCAGTTCTTC. Encoded protein: CASSPTGTSASDEQFF.

This clonotype was counted only a few times. V gene TRBV29-1 combines with J gene TRBJ2-7; 11 bases map to TRBD2. Germline V gives CDR1 SQVTM, CDR2 ANQGSEA. This CDR3 comprises 13 residues. V trimming: 6 bases; J trimming: 6 bases; junction bases outside the gene matches: 7. Here the CDR3 reads CSVGTSGMGEQYF. In nucleotides, the CDR3 is TGCAGCGTGGGGACTAGCGGAATGGGCGAGCAGTACTTC.

This clonotype was detected a few times. The chain carries TRBV7-9 and TRBJ2-7; TRBD2 aligns across 10 bases. This CDR3 contains 14 residues. With V trimmed by 7 bases and J by 3 bases, 6 bases remained unmatched. Germline-derived CDR1 and CDR2 are SEHNR and FQNEAQ (reference sequence). CDR3 DNA: TGTGCCAGCACTCTAGCGGGAGCTGGCTACGAGCAGTACTTC. Translation: CASTLAGAGYEQYF. Supplemented by reference TRBV7-9 and TRBJ2-7, the full variable domain reads DTGVSQNPRHKITKRGQNVTFRCDPISEHNRLYWYRQTLGQGPEFLTYFQNEAQLEKSRLLSDRFSAERPKGSFSTLEIQRTEQGDSAMYLCASTLAGAGYEQYFGPGTRLTVT.

This clonotype occurred many times. The rearrangement uses TRBV3-1 and TRBJ2-7; TRBD2 agrees at 8 bases. The J segment lost 2 bases and the V segment lost 1 base, leaving 10 bases of the junction unmatched. There are 17 residues in the CDR3. Germline V lookup: CDR1 LGHDT, CDR2 YNNKEL (reference sequence). The CDR3 nucleotides read TGTGCCAGCAGCCAAGTTGGGTATCGGGAGGGAGCCTACGAGCAGTACTTC. It is translated as CASSQVGYREGAYEQYF.

V and J are TRBV28 and TRBJ2-5, with unresolved D. Trimming left V 0 bases short and J 2 bases short, with 4 bases between. The CDR3 totals 13 residues. The germline V gene has CDR1 MDHEN and CDR2 SYDVKM. In DNA form, the CDR3 reads TGTGCCAGCAGTTTATGGGATCAAGAGACCCAGTACTTC. This gives the protein CASSLWDQETQYF.

Comments on this clonotype: The junction differs from germline at one of its ends, possibly a read error. V and J are TRBV14 and TRBJ1-1; TRBD1 is a possible D gene (6 bases). The CDR3 is 13 amino acids. The germline CDR1 and CDR2 sequences are SGHDN and FVKESK. CDR3 in DNA: TGTGCTAGCAGGAAGGACAGTCGCCCTGAAGCTTTCTTT. Its protein is CASRKDSRPEAFF.

Worth noting for this clonotype: This could be a read error, since a much larger clone is one nucleotide away. The gene calls are TRBV4-1 and TRBJ2-5; D gene ambiguous. CDR1 MGHRA and CDR2 YSYEKL come from the germline V gene. The CDR3 is 13 residues long. The CDR3 DNA sequence: TGCGCCAGCAGCCTTGTGGTTCAAGGGACCCAGTACTTC. It specifies CASSLVVQGTQYF.

In its sample, this clonotype was seen a few times. The chain joins TRBV10-3 to TRBJ2-7; TRBD2 might be the D (6 bases). The CDR3 spans 13 residues. Germline loops: CDR1 ENHRY, CDR2 SYGVKD. V lost 3 bases and J lost 3, with 9 bases in between. CDR3 DNA: TGTGCCATCAGTGAAAGGACTAACTACGAGCAGTACTTC. Its protein product is CAISERTNYEQYF.

The chain links TRBV2 to TRBJ2-6; 10 nucleotides line up with TRBD1. The CDR3 spans 17 residues. V was pared by 5 bases and J by 1 base, with 5 bases of the junction left unmatched. The germline gives CDR1 SNHLY, CDR2 FYNNEI. CDR3 residues: CASSRQGARSGANVLTF. In DNA, the CDR3 is TGTGCCAGCAGTAGACAGGGGGCGCGTTCTGGGGCCAACGTCCTGACTTTC.

This clonotype was seen a handful of times. The V gene is TRBV4-3, the J gene TRBJ2-7, with 7 bases matching TRBD1. The CDR3 is 15 residues long. The germline gives CDR1 LGHNA, CDR2 YSLEER. The V and J ends lost 2 bases and 2 bases, in that order; junction bases with no gene match: 6. CDR3 coding DNA: TGCGCCAGCAGCCAAACACAGGGGCGGACCTACGAGCAGTACTTC. It translates to CASSQTQGRTYEQYF.

V is TRBV27 and J is TRBJ2-1, with TRBD1 identical over 8 bases. The CDR3 runs to 14 residues. Germline V gives CDR1 MNHEY, CDR2 SMNVEV (reference sequence). Germline trimming cut 5 bases from V and 8 bases from J; bases unmatched to any gene: 8. CDR3 amino acids: CASSTTDRGDEQFF. In DNA, the CDR3 is TGTGCCAGCAGTACAACCGACAGGGGTGATGAGCAGTTCTTC.